This TCR beta chain was identified during a study of T cells in Graves' hyperthyroidism and ophthalmopathy. General study findings and limits: Blood also held most thyroid clonotypes expanded beyond 0.001.

Pregnant or lactating patients were excluded, as were those with uncontrolled infection or other autoimmune disease. Thyroid ultrasound and orbital computed tomography, with clinical symptoms and serum thyroxine and TRAb, informed diagnoses. There were TCR beta CDR3 regions amplified from RNA transcripts. A first-round RT-PCR of the TCR CDR3 used the HTBI primer set. TCRdb redid the calling of the multiplex PCR reads with MiXCR, one entry per CDR3 protein. The sample consists of fewer than 550,000 distinct CDR3 sequences, approximately 14% of them appearing once. This clonotype was found many times. The antigen is not known. This CDR3 region has 17 residues. Germline V gene data show CDR1 as SGHTA and CDR2 as FQGNSA. The junction had 14 bases not matched to a gene; V was cut back by 2 bases and J by 10 bases.

The clonotype originates from a woman in her late teens or twenties with Graves' hyperthyroidism. Sequencing input: blood. This rearrangement joins TRBV7-2 to TRBJ2-4, with TRBD2 matching over 10 bases. The CDR3 loop reads CASSLNPSTLAGTIQYF. The DNA of the CDR3 is TGTGCCAGCAGCTTAAACCCTAGCACACTAGCGGGGACGATTCAGTACTTC.